The next 13 T cell receptor beta chains were all read from a single sample in a study of Ad26.COV2.S vaccination and SARS-CoV-2 variants. Some clones are missing from TCRdb's copy, which holds only in-frame ones; the method was immunoSEQ multiplex PCR. Among about 460,000 clones listed, about nine tenths were seen once. Treatment: about 20 received Ad26.COV2.S at low or high dose, single or two shots; 5 received placebo; per-sample allocation not given. Samples came from day 63 after the first vaccine or placebo injection. Sequenced material: peripheral blood, taken in a trial of Ad26.COV2.S vaccine versus placebo. The receptors come from a person aged 18 to 65 who received the Ad26.COV2.S COVID-19 vaccine or a placebo.

This sequence joins TRBV7-3 and TRBJ1-1; D is perhaps TRBD1 (5 bases). Germline values: CDR1 SGHTA, CDR2 FQGTGA. The CDR3 runs 13 residues. V was cut by 5 bases and J by 7 bases, with 14 bases left in between. CDR3 sequence reads: CASSESGGGEAFF. CDR3 nucleotide sequence: TGTGCCAGCAGCGAATCCGGGGGTGGTGAAGCTTTCTTT.

Only a few counts were recorded for this clone. The J gene is TRBJ1-1, the V gene TRBV6-2 or TRBV6-3, with D hard to call. Trimming shortened V by 2 bases and J by 1 base, and 5 bases separated the two germline ends. CDR3 size: 13 residues. Germline V gene data show CDR1 as MNHEY and CDR2 as SVGEGT. The CDR3 DNA follows: TGTGCCAGCAGTTACGCAGGGAACACTGAAGCTTTCTTT. Translated, it gives CASSYAGNTEAFF.

This clone occurred once. This rearrangement joins TRBV6-4 to TRBJ2-2; D ambiguous. Trimming removed 7 bases from V and 7 bases from J, with 19 bases in between. Germline values: CDR1 MRHNA, CDR2 SNTAGT. There are 15 residues in the CDR3. CDR3 protein: CASTRHEGPVGELFF. In DNA form, the CDR3 reads TGTGCCAGCACCCGCCACGAAGGCCCCGTCGGGGAGCTGTTTTTT.

The chain couples TRBV3-1 (or the pseudogene TRBV3-2) to TRBJ1-6, with D hard to call. This CDR3 has 15 residues. Germline V gene lookup returns CDR1 LGHDT and CDR2 YNNKEL (reference sequence). V was pared by 3 bases and J by 13 bases, with 19 bases between. The CDR3 DNA follows: TGTGCCAGCAGCCAGGGTGCCGGGCGCCAAGCTCCCCTCCACTTT. Translated: CASSQGAGRQAPLHF.

The genes are TRBV10-1 and TRBJ1-1; D remains ambiguous. Germline CDR1 reads WNHNN; CDR2 reads SYGVQD (reference sequence). With 7 bases removed from V and 5 bases from J, the gap between germline ends came to 14 bases. The CDR3 covers 13 residues. The CDR3 DNA sequence: TGCGCCAGCAAAGTGAACTTGGATACTGAAGCTTTCTTT. This gives the protein CASKVNLDTEAFF.

The chain joins TRBV18 to TRBJ1-2; TRBD1 agrees at 7 bases. The CDR3 runs 15 residues. The germline gives CDR1 KGHSH, CDR2 LQKENI. The junction had 5 bases not matched to a gene; V was cut back by 2 bases and J by 2 bases. CDR3 sequence: CASSPTGEVNYGYTF. CDR3 nucleotide sequence: TGTGCCAGCTCACCAACAGGGGAAGTGAACTATGGCTACACCTTC.

This chain uses TRBV7-8 with TRBJ2-3, with a weak D call TRBD1 (6 bases). Per the germline V gene, CDR1 is SGHVS and CDR2 is FQNEAQ. The CDR3 runs to 12 residues. V gave up 8 bases and J gave up 0 bases, with 6 bases separating them. In DNA, the CDR3 is TGTGCCAGCGGACAGAGCACAGATACGCAGTATTTT. This sequence encodes CASGQSTDTQYF.

The rearrangement links TRBV7-8 to TRBJ1-1; D may be TRBD1 (6 bases). This CDR3 contains 15 residues. Germline CDR1 SGHVS, CDR2 FQNEAQ. Trimming pared 0 bases from V and 1 base from J, leaving 9 bases between. This chain's CDR3 is CASSLAGTPNTEAFF. The CDR3 DNA is TGTGCCAGCAGCTTAGCGGGGACACCGAACACTGAAGCTTTCTTT.

The chain carries TRBV19 and TRBJ1-2, with TRBD1 matching 8 bases. This CDR3 contains 13 residues. In germline, CDR1 is LNHDA, CDR2 SQIVND (reference sequence). The junction had 8 bases not matched to a gene; V was cut back by 6 bases and J by 8 bases. CDR3 bases: TGTGCCAGTAGGCCAGGACAGGGACACGGCTACACCTTC. Protein: CASRPGQGHGYTF.

This chain links TRBV25-1 with TRBJ1-6; tentatively, D is TRBD1 (5 bases). The CDR3 loop spans 16 amino acids. The V gene lost 3 bases and the J gene lost 4 bases, with 13 bases spanning the gap. CDR1 and CDR2 (germline): MGHDK, SYGVNS. For the CDR3, the DNA is TGTGCCAGCAGTGACCGGGACGGAACTTATAATTCACCCCTCCACTTT. Amino acid sequence: CASSDRDGTYNSPLHF.

The J gene is TRBJ1-2, the V gene TRBV19, with D possibly TRBD1 on 6 matching bases. The CDR3 loop spans 13 amino acids. V lost 5 bases, J lost 8 bases, and 15 bases lay in between. CDR1 and CDR2 (germline): LNHDA, SQIVND (reference sequence). The CDR3 DNA sequence: TGTGCCAGTAGTGCGCACAGGGCCGGGGGCTACACCTTC. It yields the protein CASSAHRAGGYTF. The full variable domain, with the rest looked up from reference TRBV19 and TRBJ1-2, is DGGITQSPKYLFRKEGQNVTLSCEQNLNHDAMYWYRQDPGQGLRLIYYSQIVNDFQKGDIAEGYSVSREKKESFPLTVTSAQKNPTAFYLCASSAHRAGGYTFGSGTRLTVV.

This rearrangement joins TRBV2 to TRBJ2-7; D not resolved. The germline V gene has CDR1 SNHLY and CDR2 FYNNEI. Trimming cost V 6 bases and J 3 bases, with 9 bases left between them. The CDR3 sequence is 12 residues long. CDR3 DNA sequence: TGTGCCAGCAGACAGTCCCTCTACGAGCAGTACTTC. Amino acid sequence: CASRQSLYEQYF. The whole variable domain, remainder taken from reference TRBV2 and TRBJ2-7, is EPEVTQTPSHQVTQMGQEVILRCVPISNHLYFYWYRQILGQKVEFLVSFYNNEISEKSEIFDDQFSVERPDGSNFTLKIRSTKLEDSAMYFCASRQSLYEQYFGPGTRLTVT.

This chain connects TRBV19 to TRBJ1-2; TRBD1 might be the D (5 bases). The CDR3 length is 14 residues. Trimming pared 5 bases from V and 9 bases from J, leaving 19 bases between. CDR1 and CDR2 (germline): LNHDA, SQIVND (reference sequence). CDR3 loop: CASSPSAGGVRYTF. The CDR3 DNA reads TGTGCCAGTAGTCCGTCAGCCGGGGGGGTCCGCTACACCTTC.